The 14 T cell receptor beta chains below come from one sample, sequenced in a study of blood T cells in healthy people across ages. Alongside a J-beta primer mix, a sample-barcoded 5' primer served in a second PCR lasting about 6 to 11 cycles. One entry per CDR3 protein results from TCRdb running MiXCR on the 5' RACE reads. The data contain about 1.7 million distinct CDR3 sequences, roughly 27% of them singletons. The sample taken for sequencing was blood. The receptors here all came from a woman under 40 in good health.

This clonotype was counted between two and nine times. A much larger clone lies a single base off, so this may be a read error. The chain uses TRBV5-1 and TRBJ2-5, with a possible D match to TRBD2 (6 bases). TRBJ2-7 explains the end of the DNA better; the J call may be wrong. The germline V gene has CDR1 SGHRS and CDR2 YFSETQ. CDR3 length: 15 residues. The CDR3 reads CASSLALGRGYEQYF. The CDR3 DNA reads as TGCGCCAGCAGCTTGGCCTTGGGACGGGGGTACGAGCAGTACTTC.

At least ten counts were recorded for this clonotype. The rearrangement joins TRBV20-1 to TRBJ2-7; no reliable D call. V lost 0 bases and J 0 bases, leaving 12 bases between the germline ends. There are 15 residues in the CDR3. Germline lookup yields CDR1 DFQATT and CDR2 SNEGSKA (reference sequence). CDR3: CSARDNRGASYEQYF. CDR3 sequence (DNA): TGCAGTGCTAGAGACAATCGTGGCGCCTCCTACGAGCAGTACTTC.

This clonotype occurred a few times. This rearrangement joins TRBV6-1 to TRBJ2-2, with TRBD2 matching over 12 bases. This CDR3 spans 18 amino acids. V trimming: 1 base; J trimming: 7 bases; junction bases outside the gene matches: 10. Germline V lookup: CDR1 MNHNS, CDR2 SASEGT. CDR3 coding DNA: TGTGCCAGCAGTGAAGTCCCGGCTAGCGGGGGGGCTGGCGGGGAGCTGTTTTTT. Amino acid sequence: CASSEVPASGGAGGELFF.

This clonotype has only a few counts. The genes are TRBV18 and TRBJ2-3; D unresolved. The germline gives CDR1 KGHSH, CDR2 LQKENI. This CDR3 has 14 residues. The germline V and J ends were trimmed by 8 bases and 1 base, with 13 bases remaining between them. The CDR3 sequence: CASSPDGGTDTQYF. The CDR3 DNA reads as TGTGCCAGCAGTCCCGATGGTGGCACAGATACGCAGTATTTT.

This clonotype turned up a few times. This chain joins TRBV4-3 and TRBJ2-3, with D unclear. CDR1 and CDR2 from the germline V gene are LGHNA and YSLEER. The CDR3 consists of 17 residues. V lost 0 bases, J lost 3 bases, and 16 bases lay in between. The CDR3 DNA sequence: TGCGCCAGCAGCCAAGATTTGGGCGCCCGCGGTACAGATACGCAGTATTTT. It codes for CASSQDLGARGTDTQYF.

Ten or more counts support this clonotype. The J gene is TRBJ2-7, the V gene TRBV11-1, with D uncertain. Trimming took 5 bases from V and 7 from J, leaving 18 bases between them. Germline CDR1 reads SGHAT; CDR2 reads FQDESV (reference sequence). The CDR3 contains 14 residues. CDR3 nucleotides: TGTGCCAGCAGCCCCGGACCCCGCCGCGAAGAGCAGTACTTC. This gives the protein CASSPGPRREEQYF.

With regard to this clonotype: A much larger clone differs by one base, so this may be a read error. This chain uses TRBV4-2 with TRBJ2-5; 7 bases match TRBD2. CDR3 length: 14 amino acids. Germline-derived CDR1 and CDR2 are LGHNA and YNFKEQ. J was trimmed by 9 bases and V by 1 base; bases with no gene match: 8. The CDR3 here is CASSQARGVVAQYF. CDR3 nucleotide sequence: TGTGCCAGCAGCCAAGCACGGGGGGTAGTGGCCCAGTACTTC.

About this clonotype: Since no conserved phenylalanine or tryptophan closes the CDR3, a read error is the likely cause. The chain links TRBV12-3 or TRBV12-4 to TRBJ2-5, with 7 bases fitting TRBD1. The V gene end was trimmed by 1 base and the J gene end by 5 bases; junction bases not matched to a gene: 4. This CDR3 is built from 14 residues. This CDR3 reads CASSLDRGWETQYY. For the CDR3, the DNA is TGTGCCAGCAGTTTAGACAGGGGATGGGAGACCCAGTACTAC.

The CDR3 loop reads CASLPVGGDEQFF. CDR3 sequence (DNA): TGTGCCAGCTTACCCGTGGGGGGTGATGAGCAGTTCTTC. The chain carries TRBV2 and TRBJ2-1, with a tentative D call TRBD2 (6 bases). This CDR3 has 13 residues. V dropped 8 bases and J dropped 8 bases, with 16 bases sitting between them. Germline V gene lookup returns CDR1 SNHLY and CDR2 FYNNEI.

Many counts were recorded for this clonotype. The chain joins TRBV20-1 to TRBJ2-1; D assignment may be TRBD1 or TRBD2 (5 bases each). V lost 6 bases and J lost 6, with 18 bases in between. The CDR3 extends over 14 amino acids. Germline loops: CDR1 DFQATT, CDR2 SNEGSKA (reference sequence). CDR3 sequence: CSAPGGRATNEQFF. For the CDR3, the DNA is TGCAGTGCGCCTGGGGGTAGAGCGACCAATGAGCAGTTCTTC.

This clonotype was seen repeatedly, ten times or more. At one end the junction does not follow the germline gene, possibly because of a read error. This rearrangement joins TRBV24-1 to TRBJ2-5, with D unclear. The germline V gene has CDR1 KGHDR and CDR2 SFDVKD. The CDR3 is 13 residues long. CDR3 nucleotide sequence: TGTGCTACCAGTGATCCGGACGGGGAGACCCAGTACTTC. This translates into CATSDPDGETQYF.

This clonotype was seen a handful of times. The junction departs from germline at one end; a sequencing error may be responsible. CDR3 nucleotides: TGCGCCAGCAGCTTCCGCACAGATGCGCAGTATTTT. Its protein is CASSFRTDAQYF. This chain links TRBV5-1 with TRBJ2-3; D gene ambiguous. This CDR3 is 12 amino acids long. Germline V gives CDR1 SGHRS, CDR2 YFSETQ.

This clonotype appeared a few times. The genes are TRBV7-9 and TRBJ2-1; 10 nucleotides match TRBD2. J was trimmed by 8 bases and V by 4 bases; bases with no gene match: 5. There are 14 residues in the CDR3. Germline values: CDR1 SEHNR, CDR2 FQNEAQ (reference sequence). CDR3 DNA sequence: TGTGCCAGCAGCTGGGGACTAGCGACCGATGAGCAGTTCTTC. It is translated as CASSWGLATDEQFF.

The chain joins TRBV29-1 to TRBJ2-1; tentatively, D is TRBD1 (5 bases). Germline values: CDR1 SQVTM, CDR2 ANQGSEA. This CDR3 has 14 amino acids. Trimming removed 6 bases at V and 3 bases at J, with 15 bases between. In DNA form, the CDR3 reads TGCAGCGTGGGAAGGGGCGGCATCTACAATGAGCAGTTCTTC. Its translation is CSVGRGGIYNEQFF.